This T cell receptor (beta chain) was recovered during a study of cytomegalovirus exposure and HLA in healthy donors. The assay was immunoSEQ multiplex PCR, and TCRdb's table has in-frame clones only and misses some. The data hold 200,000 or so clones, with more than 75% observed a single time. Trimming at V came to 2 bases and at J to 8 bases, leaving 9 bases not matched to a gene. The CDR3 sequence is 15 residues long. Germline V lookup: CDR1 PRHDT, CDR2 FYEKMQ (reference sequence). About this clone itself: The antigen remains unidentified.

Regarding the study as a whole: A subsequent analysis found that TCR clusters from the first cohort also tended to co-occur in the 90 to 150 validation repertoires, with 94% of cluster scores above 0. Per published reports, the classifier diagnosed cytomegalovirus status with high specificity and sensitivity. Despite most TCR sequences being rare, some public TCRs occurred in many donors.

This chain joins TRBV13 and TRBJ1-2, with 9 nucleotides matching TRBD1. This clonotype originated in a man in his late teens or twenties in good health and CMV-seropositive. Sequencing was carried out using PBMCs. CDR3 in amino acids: CASSLNPLTGGGYTF. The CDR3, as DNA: TGTGCCAGCAGCTTAAACCCTCTGACAGGGGGAGGCTACACCTTC.